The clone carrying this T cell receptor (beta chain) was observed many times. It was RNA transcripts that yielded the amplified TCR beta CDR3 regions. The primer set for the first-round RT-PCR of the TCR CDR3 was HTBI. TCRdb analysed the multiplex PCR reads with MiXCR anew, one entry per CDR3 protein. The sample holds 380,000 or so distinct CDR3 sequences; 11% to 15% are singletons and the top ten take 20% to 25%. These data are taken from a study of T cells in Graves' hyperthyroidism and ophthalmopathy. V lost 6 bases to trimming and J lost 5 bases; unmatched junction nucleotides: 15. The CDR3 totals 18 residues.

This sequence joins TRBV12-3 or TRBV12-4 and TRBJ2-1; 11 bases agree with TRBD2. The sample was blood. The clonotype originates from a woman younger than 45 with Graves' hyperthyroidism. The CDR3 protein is CASSSLAGVVEVDNEQFF. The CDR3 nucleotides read TGTGCCAGCAGCTCACTAGCGGGAGTAGTTGAGGTTGACAATGAGCAGTTCTTC.